These T cell receptor beta chains were read from a single sample in a study of blood T cell repertoires in COVID-19. TCRdb's copy holds only in-frame clones and misses some; the assay was immunoSEQ multiplex PCR. The data show about 250,000 clones, approximately 88% seen once. The source material was peripheral blood. These receptors all stem from a woman aged 25 to 39 with COVID-19, enrolled during active disease. CDR3s include the opening cysteine and the closing phenylalanine or tryptophan. A D gene is named only where the DNA matches it firmly. Only part of the rows carry a size: once, few, many, or a class if the clone is expanded.

V gene: TRBV5-8; D gene: TRBD1; clone size: once; J gene: TRBJ2-1; CDR3 protein: CASSPDTGTGGPNEQFF; CDR3 DNA: TGTGCCAGCAGCCCGGACACCGGGACAGGGGGCCCCAATGAGCAGTTCTTC
V gene: TRBV2; D gene: NA; clone size: NA; J gene: TRBJ2-2; CDR3 protein: CASSAPLYTGELFF; CDR3 DNA: TGTGCCAGCAGTGCCCCGTTGTATACCGGGGAGCTGTTTTTT
V gene: TRBV24-1; D gene: NA; clone size: few; J gene: TRBJ2-5; CDR3 protein: CATSPGVEETQYF; CDR3 DNA: TGTGCCACCAGTCCCGGGGTAGAGGAGACCCAGTACTTC
V gene: TRBV18; D gene: TRBD1; clone size: NA; J gene: TRBJ1-2; CDR3 protein: CASSPRDRGRTNYGYTF; CDR3 DNA: TGTGCCAGCTCACCCCGGGACAGGGGGCGGACTAACTATGGCTACACCTTC
V gene: TRBV27; D gene: NA; clone size: NA; J gene: TRBJ1-2; CDR3 protein: CASSYRRRGGFGYTF; CDR3 DNA: TGTGCCAGCAGTTATAGACGGCGGGGGGGTTTTGGCTACACCTTC
V gene: TRBV12-3/TRBV12-4; D gene: NA; clone size: once; J gene: TRBJ1-2; CDR3 protein: CASKTGGDGYTF; CDR3 DNA: TGTGCCAGCAAGACAGGTGGTGATGGCTACACCTTC
V gene: TRBV27; D gene: TRBD1; clone size: NA; J gene: TRBJ2-1; CDR3 protein: CASSPGQGLGREQFF; CDR3 DNA: TGTGCCAGCAGTCCGGGACAGGGATTGGGGCGAGAGCAGTTCTTC
V gene: TRBV7-9; D gene: TRBD1; clone size: NA; J gene: TRBJ1-4; CDR3 protein: CASSSPFRTGGHEKLFF; CDR3 DNA: TGTGCCAGCAGCTCCCCCTTTAGGACAGGGGGCCATGAAAAACTGTTTTTT
V gene: TRBV18; D gene: TRBD1; clone size: NA; J gene: TRBJ1-4; CDR3 protein: CASSPPSGTGFNEKLFF; CDR3 DNA: TGTGCCAGCTCACCACCGTCCGGGACAGGGTTTAATGAAAAACTGTTTTTT
V gene: TRBV5-1; D gene: TRBD1; clone size: NA; J gene: TRBJ2-3; CDR3 protein: CASSLVLDRDTDTQYF; CDR3 DNA: TGCGCCAGCAGCTTGGTTCTGGACAGGGACACAGATACGCAGTATTTT
V gene: TRBV5-4; D gene: TRBD1; clone size: NA; J gene: TRBJ2-1; CDR3 protein: CASSLGTGSNRAEQFF; CDR3 DNA: TGTGCCAGCAGCTTGGGGACAGGGTCAAATCGGGCTGAGCAGTTCTTC
V gene: TRBV7-8; D gene: NA; clone size: NA; J gene: TRBJ1-2; CDR3 protein: CASSLSFPGDYGYTF; CDR3 DNA: TGTGCCAGCAGCTTGAGCTTCCCGGGGGACTATGGCTACACCTTC
V gene: TRBV11-3; D gene: TRBD2; clone size: NA; J gene: TRBJ2-1; CDR3 protein: CASSLVLVAGGSYNEQFF; CDR3 DNA: TGTGCCAGCAGCTTAGTATTGGTAGCGGGAGGCTCCTACAATGAGCAGTTCTTC
V gene: TRBV11-3; D gene: TRBD1; clone size: NA; J gene: TRBJ2-5; CDR3 protein: CASSPGRDRGGQETQYF; CDR3 DNA: TGTGCCAGCAGCCCAGGGAGGGACAGGGGTGGGCAAGAGACCCAGTACTTC
V gene: TRBV7-8; D gene: NA; clone size: NA; J gene: TRBJ2-5; CDR3 protein: CASSPRRGQETQYF; CDR3 DNA: TGTGCCAGCAGCCCCCGTCGGGGACAAGAGACCCAGTACTTC
V gene: TRBV7-8; D gene: TRBD1; clone size: NA; J gene: TRBJ2-1; CDR3 protein: CASSQIPGTGRGNEQFF; CDR3 DNA: TGTGCCAGCAGCCAGATCCCCGGGACAGGGAGGGGCAATGAGCAGTTCTTC
V gene: TRBV27; D gene: NA; clone size: NA; J gene: TRBJ2-5; CDR3 protein: CASGPNQETQYF; CDR3 DNA: TGTGCCAGCGGTCCTAACCAAGAGACCCAGTACTTC
V gene: TRBV5-1; D gene: TRBD2; clone size: NA; J gene: TRBJ2-1; CDR3 protein: CASSLASGLAGNEQFF; CDR3 DNA: TGCGCCAGCAGCTTGGCCTCTGGACTAGCGGGCAATGAGCAGTTCTTC
V gene: TRBV29-1; D gene: TRBD1; clone size: NA; J gene: TRBJ1-2; CDR3 protein: CSVEGAPDRAYGYTF; CDR3 DNA: TGCAGCGTTGAAGGGGCGCCAGACAGGGCCTATGGCTACACCTTC
V gene: TRBV27; D gene: NA; clone size: NA; J gene: TRBJ2-1; CDR3 protein: CASSLERLRNEQFF; CDR3 DNA: TGTGCCAGCAGTTTAGAGAGATTGAGAAATGAGCAGTTCTTC
V gene: TRBV27; D gene: NA; clone size: NA; J gene: TRBJ2-7; CDR3 protein: CASKSGANYEQYF; CDR3 DNA: TGTGCCAGCAAGTCAGGGGCTAACTACGAGCAGTACTTC
V gene: TRBV5-1; D gene: NA; clone size: NA; J gene: TRBJ2-2; CDR3 protein: CASRGLGTGELFF; CDR3 DNA: TGCGCCAGCAGGGGGCTGGGAACCGGGGAGCTGTTTTTT
V gene: TRBV2; D gene: TRBD2; clone size: NA; J gene: TRBJ2-1; CDR3 protein: CASSEVRASGSGEQFF; CDR3 DNA: TGTGCCAGCAGTGAAGTTAGGGCTAGCGGGTCAGGTGAGCAGTTCTTC
V gene: TRBV5-8; D gene: TRBD2; clone size: NA; J gene: TRBJ2-5; CDR3 protein: CASSQGPTSGRSQETQYF; CDR3 DNA: TGTGCCAGCAGCCAGGGCCCGACTAGCGGGAGGTCCCAAGAGACCCAGTACTTC
V gene: TRBV4-2; D gene: NA; clone size: NA; J gene: TRBJ2-5; CDR3 protein: CASSQEVSRAQYF; CDR3 DNA: TGTGCCAGCAGCCAAGAAGTTAGCAGGGCCCAGTACTTC
V gene: TRBV19; D gene: NA; clone size: NA; J gene: TRBJ2-7; CDR3 protein: CASSSGRGLPYEQYF; CDR3 DNA: TGTGCCAGTAGTTCGGGGCGGGGCCTCCCCTACGAGCAGTACTTC
V gene: TRBV11-2; D gene: NA; clone size: NA; J gene: TRBJ1-1; CDR3 protein: CASSSVRNTEAFF; CDR3 DNA: TGTGCCAGCAGCTCAGTCCGGAACACTGAAGCTTTCTTT
V gene: TRBV11-3; D gene: NA; clone size: NA; J gene: TRBJ2-5; CDR3 protein: CASSTRDWQETQYF; CDR3 DNA: TGTGCCAGCAGCACCCGGGACTGGCAAGAGACCCAGTACTTC
V gene: TRBV7-2; D gene: TRBD2; clone size: NA; J gene: TRBJ2-1; CDR3 protein: CPSSPGGGSGGSSYNEQFF; CDR3 DNA: TGTCCCAGCAGCCCCGGGGGGGGTAGCGGGGGGAGCTCCTACAATGAGCAGTTCTTC
V gene: TRBV6-5; D gene: TRBD1; clone size: NA; J gene: TRBJ1-2; CDR3 protein: CASGGTGNYGYTF; CDR3 DNA: TGTGCCAGCGGGGGGACAGGGAACTATGGCTACACCTTC
V gene: TRBV4-3; D gene: NA; clone size: NA; J gene: TRBJ2-7; CDR3 protein: CASSQDFQGFYEQYF; CDR3 DNA: TGCGCCAGCAGCCAAGATTTTCAGGGCTTTTACGAGCAGTACTTC